This entry describes one TCR beta chain. The antigen remains unidentified. Germline assignment: CDR1 SEHNR and CDR2 FQNEAQ (reference sequence). This CDR3 has 14 amino acids. V lost 3 bases and J 8 bases, leaving 16 bases between the germline ends. This sample was included in a study of shared clonotypes between healthy human individuals. Study-level points and caveats: Estimated richness was generally greater in naive than memory subsets. Researchers sampled blood only, noting tissue repertoires likely differ. Non-shared clonotypes had lower generation probabilities than those shared by all four donors.

The study ran the assay at deep level. Profiling relied on immunoSEQ multiplex PCR, and the TCRdb table lists in-frame clones only, not all of them. The repertoire consists of about 770,000 clones, with roughly 72% occurring once and the leading ten covering roughly 1.8%. Sequences were obtained from memory CD4+ T cells sorted from blood. Described subset: CD45RA-negative fraction. The V gene is TRBV7-9, the J gene TRBJ1-1; TRBD1 is a possible D gene (6 bases). The origin of this receptor is a woman in her 30s in good health. The CDR3 reads CASSLTQGKSEAFF. The CDR3 DNA sequence: TGTGCCAGCAGCTTGACGCAGGGGAAATCCGAAGCTTTCTTT.